These 3 T cell receptor beta chains share one sample of origin, sequenced in a study of blood T cell repertoires in COVID-19. Method: immunoSEQ multiplex PCR; TCRdb's copy keeps in-frame clones and lacks some. The sample lists fewer than 110,000 clones; approximately 90% were seen once. Material for sequencing was peripheral blood. The receptors come from a man aged 50-60 years in a cohort sampled during active COVID-19.

This chain connects TRBV7-2 to TRBJ2-5, with 10 positions matching TRBD2. Germline loops: CDR1 SGHTA, CDR2 FQGNSA. This CDR3 spans 15 amino acids. With 5 bases clipped from V and 5 bases from J, the junction kept 8 bases outside the gene matches. CDR3 region: CASSPSGGVSETQYF. The CDR3 nucleotides are TGTGCCAGCAGCCCTAGCGGGGGAGTAAGCGAGACCCAGTACTTC.

The genes are TRBV19 and TRBJ2-3, with D hard to call. V was clipped by 3 bases and J by 1 base, with 5 bases between them. This CDR3 spans 13 amino acids. CDR1 and CDR2 from the germline V gene are LNHDA and SQIVND (reference sequence). The CDR3 protein is CASSMSGTDTQYF. The CDR3 bases are TGTGCCAGTAGTATGAGTGGCACAGATACGCAGTATTTT.

V is TRBV24-1 and J is TRBJ2-2; TRBD1 matches at 9 bases. Germline CDR1 KGHDR, CDR2 SFDVKD. Germline trimming cut 4 bases from V and 3 bases from J; bases unmatched to any gene: 8. The CDR3 covers 17 residues. CDR3 in amino acids: CATSDATGQGYTGELFF. Here the CDR3 DNA reads TGTGCCACCAGTGACGCAACGGGACAGGGATACACCGGGGAGCTGTTTTTT.